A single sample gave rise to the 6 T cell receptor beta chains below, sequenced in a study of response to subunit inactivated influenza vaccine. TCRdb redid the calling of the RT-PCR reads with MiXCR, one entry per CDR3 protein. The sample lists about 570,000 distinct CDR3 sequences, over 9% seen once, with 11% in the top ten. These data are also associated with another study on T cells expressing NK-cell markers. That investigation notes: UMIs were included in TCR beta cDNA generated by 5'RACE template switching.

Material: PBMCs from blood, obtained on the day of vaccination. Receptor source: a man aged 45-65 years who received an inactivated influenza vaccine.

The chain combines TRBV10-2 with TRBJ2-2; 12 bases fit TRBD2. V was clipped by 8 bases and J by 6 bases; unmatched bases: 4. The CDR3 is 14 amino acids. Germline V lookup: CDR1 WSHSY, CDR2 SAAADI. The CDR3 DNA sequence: TGCGCCAGCTCCGGGACTAGCGGGCCCGGGGAGCTGTTTTTT. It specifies CASSGTSGPGELFF.

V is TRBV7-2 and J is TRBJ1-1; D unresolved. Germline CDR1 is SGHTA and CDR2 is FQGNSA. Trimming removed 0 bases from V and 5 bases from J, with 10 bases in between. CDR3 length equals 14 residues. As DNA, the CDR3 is TGTGCCAGCAGCTTAGCGGCGGATAGGACTGAAGCTTTCTTT. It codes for CASSLAADRTEAFF. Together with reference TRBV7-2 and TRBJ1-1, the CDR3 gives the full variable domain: GAGVSQSPSNKVTEKGKDVELRCDPISGHTALYWYRQSLGQGLEFLIYFQGNSAPDKSGLPSDRFSAERTGGSVSTLTIQRTQQEDSAVYLCASSLAADRTEAFFGQGTRLTVV.

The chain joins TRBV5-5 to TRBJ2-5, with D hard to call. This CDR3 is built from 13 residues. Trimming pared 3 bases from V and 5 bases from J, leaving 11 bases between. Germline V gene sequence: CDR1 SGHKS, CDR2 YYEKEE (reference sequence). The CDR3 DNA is TGTGCCAGCAGCTCTCCGGATATCGAGACCCAGTACTTC. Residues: CASSSPDIETQYF.

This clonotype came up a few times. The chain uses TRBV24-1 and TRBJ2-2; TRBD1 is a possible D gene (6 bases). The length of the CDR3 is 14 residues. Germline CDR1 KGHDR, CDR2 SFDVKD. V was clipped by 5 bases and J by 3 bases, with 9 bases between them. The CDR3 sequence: CATSADRYTGELFF. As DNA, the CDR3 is TGTGCCACCAGTGCGGACAGATACACCGGGGAGCTGTTTTTT.

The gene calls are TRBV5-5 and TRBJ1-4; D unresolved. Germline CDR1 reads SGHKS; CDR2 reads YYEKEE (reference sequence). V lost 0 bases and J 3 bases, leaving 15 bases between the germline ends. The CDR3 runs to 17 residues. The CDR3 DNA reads TGTGCCAGCAGCTTGGGCGGAGGACTTAGCGCTAATGAAAAACTGTTTTTT. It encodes CASSLGGGLSANEKLFF.

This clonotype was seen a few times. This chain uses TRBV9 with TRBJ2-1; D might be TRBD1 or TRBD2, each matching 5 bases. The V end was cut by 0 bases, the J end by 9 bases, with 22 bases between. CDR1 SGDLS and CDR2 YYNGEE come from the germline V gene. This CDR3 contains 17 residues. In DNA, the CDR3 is TGTGCCAGCAGCGTAGGAGAGGGACGTATAACAATGGGTGAGCAGTTCTTC. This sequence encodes CASSVGEGRITMGEQFF.